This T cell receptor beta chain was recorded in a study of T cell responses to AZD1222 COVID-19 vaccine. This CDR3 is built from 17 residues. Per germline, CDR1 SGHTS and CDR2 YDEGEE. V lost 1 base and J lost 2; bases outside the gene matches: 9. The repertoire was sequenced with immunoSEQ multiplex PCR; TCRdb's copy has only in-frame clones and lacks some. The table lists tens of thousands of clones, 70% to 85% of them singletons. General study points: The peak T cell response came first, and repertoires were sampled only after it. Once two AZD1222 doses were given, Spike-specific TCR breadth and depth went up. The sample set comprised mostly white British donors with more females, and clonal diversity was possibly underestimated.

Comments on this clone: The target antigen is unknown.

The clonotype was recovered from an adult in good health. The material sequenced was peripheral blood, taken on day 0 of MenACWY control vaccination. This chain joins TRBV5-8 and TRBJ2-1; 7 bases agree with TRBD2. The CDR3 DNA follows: TGTGCCAGCAGCTTGAGATGGGGGGGAGGCGCCTACAATGAGCAGTTCTTC. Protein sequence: CASSLRWGGGAYNEQFF. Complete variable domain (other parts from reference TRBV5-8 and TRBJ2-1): EAGVTQSPTHLIKTRGQQATLRCSPISGHTSVYWYQQALGLGLQFLLWYDEGEERNRGNFPPRFSGRQFPNYSSELNVNALELEDSALYLCASSLRWGGGAYNEQFFGPGTRLTVL.